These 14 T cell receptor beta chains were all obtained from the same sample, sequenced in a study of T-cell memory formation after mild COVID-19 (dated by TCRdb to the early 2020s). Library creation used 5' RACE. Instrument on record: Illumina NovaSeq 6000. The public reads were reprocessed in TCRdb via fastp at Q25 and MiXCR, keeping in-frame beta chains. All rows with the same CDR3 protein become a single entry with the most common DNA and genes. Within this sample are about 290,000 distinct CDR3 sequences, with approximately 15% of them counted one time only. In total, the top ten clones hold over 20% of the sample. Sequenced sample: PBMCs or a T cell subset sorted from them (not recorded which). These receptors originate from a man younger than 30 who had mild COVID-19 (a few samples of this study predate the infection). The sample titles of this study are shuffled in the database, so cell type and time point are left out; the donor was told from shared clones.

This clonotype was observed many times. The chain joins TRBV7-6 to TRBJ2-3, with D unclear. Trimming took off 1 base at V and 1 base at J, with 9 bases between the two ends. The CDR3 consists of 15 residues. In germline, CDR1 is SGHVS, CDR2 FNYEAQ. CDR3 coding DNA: TGTGCCAGCAGCTTAGAGGTGGAACGCACAGATACGCAGTATTTT. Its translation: CASSLEVERTDTQYF.

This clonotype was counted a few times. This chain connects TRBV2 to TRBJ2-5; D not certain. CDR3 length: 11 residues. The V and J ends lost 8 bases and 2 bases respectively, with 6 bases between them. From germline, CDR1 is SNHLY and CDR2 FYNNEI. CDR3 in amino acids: CASAQQETQYF. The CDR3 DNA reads TGTGCCAGCGCACAGCAAGAGACCCAGTACTTC. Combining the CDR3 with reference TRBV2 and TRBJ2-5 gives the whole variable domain EPEVTQTPSHQVTQMGQEVILRCVPISNHLYFYWYRQILGQKVEFLVSFYNNEISEKSEIFDDQFSVERPDGSNFTLKIRSTKLEDSAMYFCASAQQETQYFGPGTRLLVL.

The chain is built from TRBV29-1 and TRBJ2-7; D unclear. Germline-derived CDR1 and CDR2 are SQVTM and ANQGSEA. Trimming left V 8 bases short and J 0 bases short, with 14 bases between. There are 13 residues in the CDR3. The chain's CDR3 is CSPLHTDSYEQYV. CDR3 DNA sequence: TGCAGCCCATTACACACCGACTCCTACGAGCAGTACGTC.

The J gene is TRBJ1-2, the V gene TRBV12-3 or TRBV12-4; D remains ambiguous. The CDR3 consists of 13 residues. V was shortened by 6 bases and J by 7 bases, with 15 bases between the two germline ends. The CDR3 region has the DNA TGTGCCAGCAGGGCTTTGGAGCGGGCTGGCTACACCTTC. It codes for CASRALERAGYTF.

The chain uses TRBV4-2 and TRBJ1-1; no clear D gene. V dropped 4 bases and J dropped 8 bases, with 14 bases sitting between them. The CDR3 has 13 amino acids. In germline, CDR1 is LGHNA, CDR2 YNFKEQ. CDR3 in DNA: TGTGCCAGCAGCCCCTTTCTTGGATCAGAAGCTTTCTTT. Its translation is CASSPFLGSEAFF.

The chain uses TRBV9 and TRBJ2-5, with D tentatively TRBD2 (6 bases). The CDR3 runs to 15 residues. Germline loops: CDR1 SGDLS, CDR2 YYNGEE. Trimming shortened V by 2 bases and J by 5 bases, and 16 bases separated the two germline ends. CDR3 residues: CASSVDAGLRETQYF. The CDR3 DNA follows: TGTGCCAGCAGCGTCGATGCGGGGCTGAGGGAGACCCAGTACTTC.

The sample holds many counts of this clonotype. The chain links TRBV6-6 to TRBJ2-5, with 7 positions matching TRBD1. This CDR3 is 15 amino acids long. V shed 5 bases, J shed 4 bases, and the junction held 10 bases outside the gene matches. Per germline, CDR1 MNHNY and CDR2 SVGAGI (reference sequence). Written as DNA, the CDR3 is TGTGCCAGCAGTCAACGGACAGGTCCCGGAGAGACCCAGTACTTC. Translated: CASSQRTGPGETQYF.

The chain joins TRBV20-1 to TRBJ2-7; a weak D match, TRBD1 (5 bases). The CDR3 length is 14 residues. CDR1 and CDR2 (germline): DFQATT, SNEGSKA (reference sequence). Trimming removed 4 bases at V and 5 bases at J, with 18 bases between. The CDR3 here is CSAIARVVIHEQYF. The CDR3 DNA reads TGCAGTGCTATTGCCAGGGTTGTAATCCACGAGCAGTACTTC.

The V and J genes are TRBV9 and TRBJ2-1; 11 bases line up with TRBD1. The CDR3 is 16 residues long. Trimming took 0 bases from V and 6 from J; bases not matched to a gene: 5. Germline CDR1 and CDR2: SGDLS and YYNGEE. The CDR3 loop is CASSVDWTGGLNEQFF. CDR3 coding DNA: TGTGCCAGCAGCGTAGACTGGACAGGGGGCCTCAATGAGCAGTTCTTC.

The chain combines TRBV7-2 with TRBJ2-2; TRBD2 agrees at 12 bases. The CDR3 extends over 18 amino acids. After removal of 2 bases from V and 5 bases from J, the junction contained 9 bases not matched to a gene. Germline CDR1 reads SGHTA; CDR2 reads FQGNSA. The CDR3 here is CASSLRLAGGRYTGELFF. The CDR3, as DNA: TGTGCCAGCAGCTTACGGCTAGCGGGGGGGCGGTATACCGGGGAGCTGTTTTTT.

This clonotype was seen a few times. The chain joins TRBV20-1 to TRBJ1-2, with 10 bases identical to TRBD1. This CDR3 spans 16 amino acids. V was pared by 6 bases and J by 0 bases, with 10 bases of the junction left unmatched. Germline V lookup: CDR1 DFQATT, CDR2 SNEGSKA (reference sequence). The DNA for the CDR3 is TGCAGTGCCGAAAGGGACAGGGGAGCAGCTAACTATGGCTACACCTTC. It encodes CSAERDRGAANYGYTF.

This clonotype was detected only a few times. The DNA for the CDR3 is TGTGCCAGCCGGGGGACAGGTGGGACCTACGAGCAGTACTTC. Its protein product is CASRGTGGTYEQYF. This chain connects TRBV6-5 to TRBJ2-7, with 8 positions matching TRBD1. In germline, CDR1 is MNHEY, CDR2 SVGAGI. J was trimmed by 2 bases and V by 8 bases; bases with no gene match: 8. The CDR3 covers 14 residues.

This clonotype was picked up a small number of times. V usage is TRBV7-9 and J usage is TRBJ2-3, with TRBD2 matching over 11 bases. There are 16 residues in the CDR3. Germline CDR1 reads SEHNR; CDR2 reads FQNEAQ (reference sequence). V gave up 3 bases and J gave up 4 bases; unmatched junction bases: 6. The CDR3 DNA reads TGTGCCAGCAGCTTCTATAGCGGGGGGGCCGCAGATACGCAGTATTTT. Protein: CASSFYSGGAADTQYF.

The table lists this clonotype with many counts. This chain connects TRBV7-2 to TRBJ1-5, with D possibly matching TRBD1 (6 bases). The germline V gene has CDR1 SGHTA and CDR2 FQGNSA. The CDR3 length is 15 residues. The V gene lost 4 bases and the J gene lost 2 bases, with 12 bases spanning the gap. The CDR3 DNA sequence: TGTGCCAGCAGCTCCAGCAGGGGTGGCAATCAGCCCCAGCATTTT. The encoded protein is CASSSSRGGNQPQHF. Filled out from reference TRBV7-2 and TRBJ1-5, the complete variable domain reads GAGVSQSPSNKVTEKGKDVELRCDPISGHTALYWYRQSLGQGLEFLIYFQGNSAPDKSGLPSDRFSAERTGGSVSTLTIQRTQQEDSAVYLCASSSSRGGNQPQHFGDGTRLSIL.